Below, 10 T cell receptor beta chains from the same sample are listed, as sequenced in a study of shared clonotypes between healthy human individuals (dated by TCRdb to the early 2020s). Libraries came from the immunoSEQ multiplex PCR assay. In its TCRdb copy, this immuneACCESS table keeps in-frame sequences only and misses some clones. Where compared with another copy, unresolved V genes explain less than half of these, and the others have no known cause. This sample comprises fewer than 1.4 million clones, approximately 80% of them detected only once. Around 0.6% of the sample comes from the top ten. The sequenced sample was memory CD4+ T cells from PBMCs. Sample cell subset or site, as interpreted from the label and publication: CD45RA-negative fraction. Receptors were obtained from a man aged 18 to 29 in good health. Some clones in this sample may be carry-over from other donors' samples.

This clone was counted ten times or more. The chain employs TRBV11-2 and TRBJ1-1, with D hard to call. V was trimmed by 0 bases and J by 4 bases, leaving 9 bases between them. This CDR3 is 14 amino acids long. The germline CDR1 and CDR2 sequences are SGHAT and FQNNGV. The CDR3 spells CASSLDGSGTEAFF. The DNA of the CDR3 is TGTGCCAGCAGCTTAGATGGTAGCGGCACTGAAGCTTTCTTT.

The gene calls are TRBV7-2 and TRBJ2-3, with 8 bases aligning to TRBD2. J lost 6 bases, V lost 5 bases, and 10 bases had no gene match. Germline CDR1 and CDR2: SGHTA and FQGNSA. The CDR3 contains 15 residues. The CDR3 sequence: CASSHGTSFSDTQYF. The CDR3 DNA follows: TGTGCCAGCAGCCACGGGACTAGTTTTTCGGATACGCAGTATTTT.

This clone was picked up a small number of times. CDR3 DNA: TGTGCCAGCAGCCAGTCACCGGGACTAGCGATCCACTCCTACGAGCAGTACTTC. Amino acids: CASSQSPGLAIHSYEQYF. The chain employs TRBV14 and TRBJ2-7; 10 nucleotides match TRBD2. The ends lost 3 bases at V and 0 bases at J; junction bases unmatched: 11. The CDR3 totals 18 residues. Germline V gene data show CDR1 as SGHDN and CDR2 as FVKESK.

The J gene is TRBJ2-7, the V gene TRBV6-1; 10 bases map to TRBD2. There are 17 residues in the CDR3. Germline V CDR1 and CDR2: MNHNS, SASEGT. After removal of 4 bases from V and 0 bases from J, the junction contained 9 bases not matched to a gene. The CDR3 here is CASSVPAGGKSSYEQYF. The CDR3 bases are TGTGCCAGCAGTGTTCCAGCGGGAGGGAAGAGCTCCTACGAGCAGTACTTC.

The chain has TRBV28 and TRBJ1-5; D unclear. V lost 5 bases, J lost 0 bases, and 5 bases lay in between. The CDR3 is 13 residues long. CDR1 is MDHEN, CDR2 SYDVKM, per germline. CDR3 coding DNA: TGTGCCAGCAGTATCCCTAGCAATCAGCCCCAGCATTTT. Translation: CASSIPSNQPQHF.

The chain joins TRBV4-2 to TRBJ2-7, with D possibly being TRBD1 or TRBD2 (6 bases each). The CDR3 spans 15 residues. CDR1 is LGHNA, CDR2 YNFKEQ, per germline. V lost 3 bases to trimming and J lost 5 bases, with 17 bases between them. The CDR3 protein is CASSQEVGGKDEQYF. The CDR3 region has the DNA TGTGCCAGCAGCCAGGAAGTGGGGGGCAAAGACGAGCAGTACTTC.

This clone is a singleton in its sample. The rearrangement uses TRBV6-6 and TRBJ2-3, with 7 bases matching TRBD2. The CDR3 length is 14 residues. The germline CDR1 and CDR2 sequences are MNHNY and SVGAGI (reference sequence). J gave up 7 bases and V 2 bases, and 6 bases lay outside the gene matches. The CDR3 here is CASSYREGVNTQYF. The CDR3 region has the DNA TGTGCCAGCAGTTACAGGGAGGGAGTAAATACGCAGTATTTT.

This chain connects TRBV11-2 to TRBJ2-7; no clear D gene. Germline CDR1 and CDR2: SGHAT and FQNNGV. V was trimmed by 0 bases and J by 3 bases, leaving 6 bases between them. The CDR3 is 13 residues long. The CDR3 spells CASSLDRIYEQYF. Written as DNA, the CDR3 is TGTGCCAGCAGCTTAGACAGAATCTACGAGCAGTACTTC.

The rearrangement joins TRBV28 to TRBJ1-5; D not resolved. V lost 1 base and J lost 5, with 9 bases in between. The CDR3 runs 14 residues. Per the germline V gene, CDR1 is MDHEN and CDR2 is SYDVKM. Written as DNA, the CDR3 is TGTGCCAGCAGTTTATCCCGTCCGGATCAGCCCCAGCATTTT. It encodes CASSLSRPDQPQHF. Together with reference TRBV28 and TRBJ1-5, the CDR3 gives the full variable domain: DVKVTQSSRYLVKRTGEKVFLECVQDMDHENMFWYRQDPGLGLRLIYFSYDVKMKEKGDIPEGYSVSREKKERFSLILESASTNQTSMYLCASSLSRPDQPQHFGDGTRLSIL.

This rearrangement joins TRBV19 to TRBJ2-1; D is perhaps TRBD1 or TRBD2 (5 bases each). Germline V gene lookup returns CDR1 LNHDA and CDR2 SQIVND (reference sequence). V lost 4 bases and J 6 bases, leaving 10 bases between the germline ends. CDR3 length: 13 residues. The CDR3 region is CASSNGASNEQFF. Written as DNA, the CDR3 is TGTGCCAGTAGTAACGGGGCTAGCAATGAGCAGTTCTTC.